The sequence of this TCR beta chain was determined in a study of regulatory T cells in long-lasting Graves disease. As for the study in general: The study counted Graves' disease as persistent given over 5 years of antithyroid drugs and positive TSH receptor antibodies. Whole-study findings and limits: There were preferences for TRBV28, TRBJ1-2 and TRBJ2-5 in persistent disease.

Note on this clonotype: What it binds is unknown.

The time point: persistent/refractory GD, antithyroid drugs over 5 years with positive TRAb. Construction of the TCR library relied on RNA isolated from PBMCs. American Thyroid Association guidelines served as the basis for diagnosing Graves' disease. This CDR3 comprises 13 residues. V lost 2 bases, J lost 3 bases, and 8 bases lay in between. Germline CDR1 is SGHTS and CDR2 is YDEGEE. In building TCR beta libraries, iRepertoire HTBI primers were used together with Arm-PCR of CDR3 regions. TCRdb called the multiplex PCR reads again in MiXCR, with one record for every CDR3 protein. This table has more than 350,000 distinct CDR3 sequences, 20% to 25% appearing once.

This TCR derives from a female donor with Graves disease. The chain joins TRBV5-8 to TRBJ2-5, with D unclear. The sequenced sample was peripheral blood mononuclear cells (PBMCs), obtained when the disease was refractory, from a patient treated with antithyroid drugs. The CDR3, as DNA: TGTGCCAGCAGCTTCGCAAGGAAAGAGACCCAGTACTTC. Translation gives CASSFARKETQYF.